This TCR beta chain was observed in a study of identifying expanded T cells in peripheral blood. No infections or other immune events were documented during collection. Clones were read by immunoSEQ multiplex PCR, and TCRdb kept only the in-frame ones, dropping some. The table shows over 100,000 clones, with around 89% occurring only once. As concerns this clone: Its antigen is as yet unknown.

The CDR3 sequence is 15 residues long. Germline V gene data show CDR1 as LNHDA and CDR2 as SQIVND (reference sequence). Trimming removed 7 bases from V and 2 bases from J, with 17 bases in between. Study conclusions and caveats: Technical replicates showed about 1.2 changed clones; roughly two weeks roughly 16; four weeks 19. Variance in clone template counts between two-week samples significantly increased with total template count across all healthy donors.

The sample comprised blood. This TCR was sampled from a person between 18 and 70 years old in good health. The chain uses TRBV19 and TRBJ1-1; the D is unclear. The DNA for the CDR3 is TGTGCCAGTATTAAGGGAGGGAGTTTCAACACTGAAGCTTTCTTT. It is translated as CASIKGGSFNTEAFF.